A selection of T cell receptor beta chains follows, all from one sample in a study of blood T cells in healthy people across ages. TCRdb re-called the 5' RACE reads with MiXCR, one entry per CDR3 protein. This sample has 1.5 million to 2 million distinct CDR3 sequences, with about 30% found just once. The sequenced sample consisted of blood. The receptors were sampled from a woman aged 25 to 39 in good health. CDR3s leave out the opening cysteine and the closing phenylalanine or tryptophan.

>TRBJ2-5|TRBV7-2
ASSSWGTQY
>TRBJ1-5|TRBV12-3/TRBV12-4
ATSRTGGNQPQH
>TRBJ2-1|TRBV28
ASSFPGSQF
>TRBJ2-1|TRBV20-1
SAGYSGRAVNERF
>TRBJ1-1|TRBV14
ASSQGPGVGAF
>TRBJ1-5|TRBV6-6
ASSPGPPSNQPQH
>TRBJ2-1|TRBV7-9
ASCSGTGEQF
>TRBJ2-5|TRBV7-2
ASSSGLRLSEQY
>TRBJ2-7|TRBV20-1
SAYGDALLAPYEQY
>TRBJ2-1|TRBV14
ASSPWVKGGDEQF
>TRBJ1-5|TRBV5-5
ASSFTGGSNQPQH
>TRBJ1-2|TRBV9
ASSVEGRGHYGYT
>TRBJ2-5|TRBV20-1
SARLSQETQY
>TRBJ2-7|TRBV30
AWSVPSGNYEQY
>TRBJ2-1|TRBV20-1
SASLATSSYNEQF
>TRBJ2-1|TRBV29-1
SVRSPPNEQF
>TRBJ2-1|TRBV6-1
ASSDTSGVNEQF
>TRBJ2-7|TRBV7-6
ASSSVTNLGPVSYEQY
>TRBJ2-1|TRBV29-1
SVASEPYNEQF
>TRBJ1-5|TRBV7-9
ASSLKDQPQH
>TRBJ2-1|TRBV9
ASSPPSVGNEQF
>TRBJ2-5|TRBV30
AWTSLQTQY
>TRBJ1-6|TRBV11-2
ASSLAGPYNSPLH
>TRBJ1-4|TRBV28
ASSPDRGWATNEKLF
>TRBJ2-1|TRBV20-1
SARLPGQF
>TRBJ1-2|TRBV6-5
ATGHKGYT
>TRBJ2-3|TRBV5-1
ASSSPVDTQY
>TRBJ1-1|TRBV7-3
ASSLSPSLEAF
>TRBJ1-2|TRBV4-3
ASRQRENIGTFYGYT
>TRBJ2-6|TRBV19
ASSPRAGAAGANVLT
>TRBJ1-1|TRBV7-3
ASSPVLNTEAF
>TRBJ2-1|TRBV12-5
ASGRVVGGRWNEQF
>TRBJ2-7|TRBV2
ASSEDPGTTYEQY
>TRBJ2-1|TRBV6-5
ASRPIGTSGRNGQF
>TRBJ1-1|TRBV4-1
ASSQGKGEAF
>TRBJ2-7|TRBV20-1
SASIPGQGEEQY
>TRBJ2-7|TRBV20-1
SASSGAFSYNEQY
>TRBJ2-1|TRBV7-2
ASSFKLGPYNEQF
>TRBJ1-2|TRBV6-5
ASTRGGDRGYT
>TRBJ2-3|TRBV6-2/TRBV6-3
ASSYEGDTQY
>TRBJ2-1|TRBV7-3
ASSSRAGGGSYNEQF
>TRBJ2-7|TRBV28
ASSWGGRGSYEQY
>TRBJ2-3|TRBV27
ASSFQGRATQY
>TRBJ1-6|TRBV6-1
ASTRRTGVINSPLH
>TRBJ1-2|TRBV20-1
SASQGSYGCT
>TRBJ1-2|TRBV20-1
SAREMVGSGYT
>TRBJ1-2|TRBV2
ASSEVTGGGYT
>TRBJ2-1|TRBV20-1
SAREGSLSYNEQF
>TRBJ1-5|TRBV28
ASKQGGSNQPQN
>TRBJ1-3|TRBV5-1
ASSLVGNSGNTIY
>TRBJ2-3|TRBV5-5
ASSLASLDTQY
>TRBJ1-1|TRBV20-1
SALAWDGSPEAF
>TRBJ1-5|TRBV9
ASSVGSGSPGNQPQH
>TRBJ2-7|TRBV20-1
SARDTGTTDYEQY
>TRBJ2-7|TRBV15
ATSRGGSAYEQY
>TRBJ2-7|TRBV7-9
ASSLTSKYEQY
>TRBJ1-5|TRBV5-6
ASSLDPYQPQH
>TRBJ1-1|TRBV6-2/TRBV6-3
ASSYYGSTEAF
>TRBJ2-1|TRBV5-1
ASSLLGVGEQF